These T cell receptor beta chains were read from a single sample in a study of T cell changes during pregnancy in multiple sclerosis. Method: immunoSEQ multiplex PCR; TCRdb's copy keeps in-frame clones and lacks some. The sample holds 100,000 or so clones, approximately 92% seen once. The sequences come from peripheral blood, collected in the first trimester of pregnancy. The receptor set was obtained from a female donor with multiple sclerosis, enrolled in a pregnancy study. The CDR3 runs from the conserved cysteine through the conserved F or W. The D gene is left open where the match is weak.

V gene	D gene	CDR3 protein
TRBV4-2	NA	CASSQVGRYEQYF
TRBV7-9	NA	CASSLGQMTAGGETQYF
TRBV10-1	TRBD1	CASSDMRDRGLDEQFF
TRBV7-2	NA	CASSLLGGAYEQYF
TRBV10-3	TRBD2	CAISASAGGPYNEQFF
TRBV29-1	NA	CSVELISQTQYF
TRBV7-3	NA	CASSLRASGDHPGEQYF
TRBV27	NA	CASSSLSGSGDTQYF
TRBV7-2	NA	CASSSDTQAGANVLTF
TRBV14	TRBD1	CASSPRGTGGYYGYTF
TRBV2	NA	CASRPPSVGPNEQFF
TRBV30	NA	CAWSKGGGAGANVLTF
TRBV15	TRBD2	CATSKSYFGGGDTGELFF
TRBV27	TRBD1	CASRPTGMTEAFF
TRBV4-1	NA	CASSQYLIGRWVLYGYTF
TRBV4-1	NA	CASSQDDRSSGNTIYF
TRBV9	TRBD1	CASSPGTDNEQFF
TRBV5-4	NA	CASSLASSGGAQYF
TRBV4-2	TRBD1	CASNDRGIYGYTF
TRBV10-1	NA	CASSAERLGNEQFF
TRBV7-9	TRBD1	CASSLGQGNEKLFF
TRBV5-4	NA	CASSSSQVVPDTQYF
TRBV6-1	TRBD1	CASSPGQASNQPQHF
TRBV27	NA	CASSLSIGASNQPQHF
TRBV6-5	NA	CASRRDSIYEQYF
TRBV6-1	TRBD1	CASSELTGGADGYTF
TRBV19	TRBD1	CASKRGLGETQYF
TRBV11-2	NA	CATRHAGNSGNTIYF
TRBV7-9	TRBD2	CASSLFRGGDRETQYF
TRBV7-8	TRBD2	CASSQTSGGSGTQYF
TRBV7-2	NA	CASSFGGRGYEQYF
TRBV20-1	NA	CSALRRGIDHF
TRBV5-1	TRBD1	CASSLPSLRGLNTEAFF
TRBV5-1	NA	CASRQSGHTYSYNEQFF
TRBV27	NA	CASSARPTVRWGYTF
TRBV6-5	TRBD1	CASSGQGRNSPLHF
TRBV27	NA	CASRLQGAHEKLFF
TRBV18	TRBD2	CASSPHLLAEENEQFF
TRBV6-5	NA	CASSYSAGPNYGYTF
TRBV18	TRBD1	CASSPGQGNDQPQHF
TRBV7-2	NA	CASSPTVGVDYGYTF
TRBV5-1	TRBD2	CASSLGTSGGADTQYF
TRBV19	TRBD1	CASSMGQGHEQYF
TRBV27	NA	CASSPSTDSYEQYF